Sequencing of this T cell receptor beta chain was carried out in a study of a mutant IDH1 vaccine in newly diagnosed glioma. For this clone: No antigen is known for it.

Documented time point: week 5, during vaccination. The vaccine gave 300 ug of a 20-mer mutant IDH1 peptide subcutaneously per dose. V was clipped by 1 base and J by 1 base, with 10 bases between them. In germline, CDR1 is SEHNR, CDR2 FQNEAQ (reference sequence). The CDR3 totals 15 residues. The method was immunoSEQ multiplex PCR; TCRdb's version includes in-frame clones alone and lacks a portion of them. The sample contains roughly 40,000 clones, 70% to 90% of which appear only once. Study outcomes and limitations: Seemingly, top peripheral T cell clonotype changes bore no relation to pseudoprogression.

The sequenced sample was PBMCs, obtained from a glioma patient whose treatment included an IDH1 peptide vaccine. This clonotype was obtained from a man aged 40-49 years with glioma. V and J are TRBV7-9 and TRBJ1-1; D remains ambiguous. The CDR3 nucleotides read TGTGCCAGCAGCTTAGGGTTGTCCCCGAACACTGAAGCTTTCTTT. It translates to CASSLGLSPNTEAFF. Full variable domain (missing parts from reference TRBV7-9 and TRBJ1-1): DTGVSQNPRHKITKRGQNVTFRCDPISEHNRLYWYRQTLGQGPEFLTYFQNEAQLEKSRLLSDRFSAERPKGSFSTLEIQRTEQGDSAMYLCASSLGLSPNTEAFFGQGTRLTVV.